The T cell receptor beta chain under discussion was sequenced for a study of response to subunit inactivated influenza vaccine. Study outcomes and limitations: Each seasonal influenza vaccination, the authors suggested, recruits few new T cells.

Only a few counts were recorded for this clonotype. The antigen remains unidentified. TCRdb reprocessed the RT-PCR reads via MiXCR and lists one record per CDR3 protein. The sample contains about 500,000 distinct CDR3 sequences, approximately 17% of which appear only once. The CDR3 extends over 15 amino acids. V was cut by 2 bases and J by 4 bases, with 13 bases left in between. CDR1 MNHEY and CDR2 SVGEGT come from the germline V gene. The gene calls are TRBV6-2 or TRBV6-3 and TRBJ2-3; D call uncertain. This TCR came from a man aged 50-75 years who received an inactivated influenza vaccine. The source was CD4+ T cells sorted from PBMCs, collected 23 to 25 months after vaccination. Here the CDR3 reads CASSYGNSIADTQYF. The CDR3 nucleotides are TGTGCCAGCAGTTACGGGAACTCGATTGCAGATACGCAGTATTTT.